The sequence of this T cell receptor (beta chain) was determined in a study of blood T cell repertoires in COVID-19. Looking at the study overall: PBMCs, B-cell-depleted T cells, or T cells were the source of the cDNA or gDNA that made up the material.

Germline V gene data show CDR1 as LNHDA and CDR2 as SQIVND (reference sequence). This CDR3 region has 17 residues. Trimming removed 3 bases at V and 0 bases at J, with 15 bases between. In the study's own analysis: The assay estimated nucleated cells by amplifying reference gene primers. Sequenced by immunoSEQ multiplex PCR; TCRdb stores in-frame clones only, minus some. D and trimming come from the DNA, and the V and J calls and clone size come from that table. The sample contains about 280,000 clones, around 86% of which appear only once. The clonotype comes from a woman between 40 and 55 years old who had recovered from COVID-19. Sequencing was carried out using peripheral blood. The chain has TRBV19 and TRBJ1-3, with a tentative D call TRBD1 (5 bases). The CDR3 region has the DNA TGTGCCAGTAGTATGATAGTGGGGACTAACTCTGGAAACACCATATATTTT. This codes for CASSMIVGTNSGNTIYF.